This T cell receptor (beta chain) is drawn from a study of molecular identifiers for immune sequencing clone quantification. Listed TCR primers and previously described methods were used for bulk TCR libraries. TCRdb processed the PCR reads anew with MiXCR; each CDR3 protein has one entry. Of 88,000 or so distinct CDR3 sequences in the sample, over 20% were seen once. Study outcomes and limitations: Underestimated sizes of highly expanded clones could result from identical TCR molecules that share a barcode.

Naive CD8 T cells were picked out by sorting for CD8+CD4-CCR7+CD45RA+. The table lists this clonotype with a few counts. The antigen remains unidentified. The CDR3 sequence is 12 residues long. Germline V gene sequence: CDR1 SQVTM, CDR2 ANQGSEA. V lost 4 bases, J lost 3 bases, and 10 bases lay in between. The receptor comes from a human donor in good health. Some libraries in this study had Jurkat cell RNA spiked in. The chain joins TRBV29-1 to TRBJ2-7; D gene unclear. What was sequenced was naive CD8+ T cells from blood, with Jurkat cell RNA spiked in. The subset is: FACS-sorted CD8+CD4-CCR7+CD45RA+ naive T cells. CDR3 nucleotides: TGCAGCGTTGTAGAGAAAGACTACGAGCAGTACTTC. Translated, it gives CSVVEKDYEQYF.